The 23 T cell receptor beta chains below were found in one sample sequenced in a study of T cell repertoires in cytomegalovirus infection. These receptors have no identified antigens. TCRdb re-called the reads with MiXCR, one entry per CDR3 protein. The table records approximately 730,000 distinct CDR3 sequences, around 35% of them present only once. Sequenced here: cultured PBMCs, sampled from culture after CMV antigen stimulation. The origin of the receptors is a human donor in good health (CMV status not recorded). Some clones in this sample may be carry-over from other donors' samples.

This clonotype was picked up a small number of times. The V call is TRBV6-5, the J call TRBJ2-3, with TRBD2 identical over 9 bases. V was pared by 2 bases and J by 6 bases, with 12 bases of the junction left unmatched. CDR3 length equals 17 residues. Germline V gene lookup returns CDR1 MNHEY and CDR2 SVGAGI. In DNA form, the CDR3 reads TGTGCCAGCAGTTACGGGTATAGCGGGGGCGAGCTCGATACGCAGTATTTT. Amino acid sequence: CASSYGYSGGELDTQYF.

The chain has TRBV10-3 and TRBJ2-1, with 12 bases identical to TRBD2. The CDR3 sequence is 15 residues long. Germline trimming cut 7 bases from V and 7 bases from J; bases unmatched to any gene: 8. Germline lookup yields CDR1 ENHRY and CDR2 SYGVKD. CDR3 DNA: TGTGCCATCAACCAACTAGCGGGGGGTATTAATGAGCAGTTCTTC. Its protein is CAINQLAGGINEQFF.

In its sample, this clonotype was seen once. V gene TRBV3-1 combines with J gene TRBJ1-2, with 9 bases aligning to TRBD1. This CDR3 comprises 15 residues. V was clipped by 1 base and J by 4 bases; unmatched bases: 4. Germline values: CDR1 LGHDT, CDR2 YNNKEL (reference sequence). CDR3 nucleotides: TGTGCCAGCAGCCAAGGAGGACAGGGGACCTATGGCTACACCTTC. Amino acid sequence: CASSQGGQGTYGYTF.

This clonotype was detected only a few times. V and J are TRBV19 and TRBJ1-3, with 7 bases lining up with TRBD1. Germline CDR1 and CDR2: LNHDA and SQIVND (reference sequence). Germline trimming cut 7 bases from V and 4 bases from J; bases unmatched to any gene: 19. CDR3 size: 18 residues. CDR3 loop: CASTLDHGGGAGGNTIYF. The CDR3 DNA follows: TGTGCCAGTACCCTGGACCATGGAGGGGGCGCAGGAGGAAACACCATATATTTT.

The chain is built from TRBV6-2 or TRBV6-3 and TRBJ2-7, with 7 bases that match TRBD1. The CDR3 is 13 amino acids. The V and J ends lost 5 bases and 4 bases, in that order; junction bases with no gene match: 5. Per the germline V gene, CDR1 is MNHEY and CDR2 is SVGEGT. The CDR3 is CASSDDRDYEQYF. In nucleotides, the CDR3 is TGTGCCAGCAGTGATGACAGGGATTACGAGCAGTACTTC.

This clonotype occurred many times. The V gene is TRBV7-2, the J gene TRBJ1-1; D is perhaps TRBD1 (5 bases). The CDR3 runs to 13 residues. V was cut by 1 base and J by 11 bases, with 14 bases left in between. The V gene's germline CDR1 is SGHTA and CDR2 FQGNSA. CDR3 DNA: TGTGCCAGCAGCTTAGTTGGGACCCAAGGGGCTTTCTTT. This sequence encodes CASSLVGTQGAFF. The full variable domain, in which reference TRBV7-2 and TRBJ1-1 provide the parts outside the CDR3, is GAGVSQSPSNKVTEKGKDVELRCDPISGHTALYWYRQSLGQGLEFLIYFQGNSAPDKSGLPSDRFSAERTGGSVSTLTIQRTQQEDSAVYLCASSLVGTQGAFFGQGTRLTVV.

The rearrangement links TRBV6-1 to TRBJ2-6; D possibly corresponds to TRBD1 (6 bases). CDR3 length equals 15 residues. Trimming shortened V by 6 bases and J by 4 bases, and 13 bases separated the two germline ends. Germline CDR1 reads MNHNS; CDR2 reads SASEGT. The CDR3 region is CASRIYRAGANVLTF. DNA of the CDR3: TGTGCCAGCAGGATATACAGGGCCGGGGCCAACGTCCTGACTTTC.

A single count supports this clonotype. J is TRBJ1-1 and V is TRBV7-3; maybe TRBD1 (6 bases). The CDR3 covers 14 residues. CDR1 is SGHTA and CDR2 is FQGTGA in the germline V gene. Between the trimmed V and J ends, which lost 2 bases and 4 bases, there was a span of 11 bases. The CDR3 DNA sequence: TGTGCCAGCAGCTTAGTACAGGGCATCACTGAAGCTTTCTTT. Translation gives CASSLVQGITEAFF.

CDR3 in amino acids: CASRAGTGAYNEQFF. CDR3 nucleotide sequence: TGCGCCAGCAGGGCCGGGACAGGGGCCTACAATGAGCAGTTCTTC. The gene calls are TRBV5-1 and TRBJ2-1; TRBD1 matches 10 bases. Germline V gene lookup returns CDR1 SGHRS and CDR2 YFSETQ. Trimming removed 5 bases from V and 2 bases from J; junction bases left unmatched: 4. The CDR3 length is 15 residues.

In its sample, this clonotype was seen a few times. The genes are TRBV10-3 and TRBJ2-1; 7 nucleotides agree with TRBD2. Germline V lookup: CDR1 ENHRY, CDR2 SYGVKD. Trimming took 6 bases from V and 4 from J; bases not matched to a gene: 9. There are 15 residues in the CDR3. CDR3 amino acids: CAIRSGGNPYNEQFF. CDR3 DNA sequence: TGTGCCATCAGGTCGGGGGGAAACCCTTACAATGAGCAGTTCTTC.

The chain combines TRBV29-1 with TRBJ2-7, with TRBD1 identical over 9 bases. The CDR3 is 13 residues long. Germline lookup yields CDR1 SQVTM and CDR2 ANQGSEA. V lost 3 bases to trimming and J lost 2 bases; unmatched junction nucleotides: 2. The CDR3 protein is CSVEGQGPYEQYF. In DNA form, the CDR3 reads TGCAGCGTTGAGGGACAGGGCCCCTACGAGCAGTACTTC.

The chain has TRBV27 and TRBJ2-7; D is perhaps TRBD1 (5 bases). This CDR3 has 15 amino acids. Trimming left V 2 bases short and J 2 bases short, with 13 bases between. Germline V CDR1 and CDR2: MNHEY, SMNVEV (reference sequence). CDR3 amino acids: CASSLRTGQPYEQYF. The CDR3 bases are TGTGCCAGCAGTTTACGCACAGGCCAACCCTACGAGCAGTACTTC.

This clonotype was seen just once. The CDR3 DNA follows: TGTGCCATCAGTGATCCGAGGGGCGGCGGCGGTGAAGCTTTCTTT. The encoded protein is CAISDPRGGGGEAFF. The chain joins TRBV10-3 to TRBJ1-1; tentative D call: TRBD1 (5 bases). Trimming removed 3 bases at V and 7 bases at J, with 18 bases between. Germline values: CDR1 ENHRY, CDR2 SYGVKD. The CDR3 runs 15 residues.

The CDR3, as DNA: TGTGCCAGCAGCTTAGCGTACGGGGGGGAGCAGTACTTC. It encodes CASSLAYGGEQYF. J is TRBJ2-7 and V is TRBV7-6, with 7 bases identical to TRBD2. Trimming removed 0 bases from V and 7 bases from J; junction bases left unmatched: 3. There are 13 residues in the CDR3. CDR1 SGHVS and CDR2 FNYEAQ come from the germline V gene.

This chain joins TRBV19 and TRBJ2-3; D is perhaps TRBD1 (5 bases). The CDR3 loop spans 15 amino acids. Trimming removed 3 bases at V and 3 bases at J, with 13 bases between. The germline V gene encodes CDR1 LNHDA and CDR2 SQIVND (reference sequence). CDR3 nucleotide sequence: TGTGCCAGTAGTATGTTCTCCAGGGTAACAGATACGCAGTATTTT. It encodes CASSMFSRVTDTQYF.

In nucleotides, the CDR3 is TGTGCCAGCAGCTTAGGAAGTTCGGAGCTGTTTTTT. Protein sequence: CASSLGSSELFF. V usage is TRBV5-6 and J usage is TRBJ2-2; no reliable D call. The V end lost 2 bases, the J end lost 10 bases, and 9 bases lay between the germline ends. Germline CDR1 is SGHDT and CDR2 is YYEEEE. This CDR3 contains 12 residues.

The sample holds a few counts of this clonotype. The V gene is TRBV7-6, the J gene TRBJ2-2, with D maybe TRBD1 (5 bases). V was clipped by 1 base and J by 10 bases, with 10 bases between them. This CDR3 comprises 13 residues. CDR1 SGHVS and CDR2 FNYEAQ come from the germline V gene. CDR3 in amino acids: CASSLGGRPELFF. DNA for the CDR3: TGTGCCAGCAGCTTAGGGGGCCGGCCGGAGCTGTTTTTT.

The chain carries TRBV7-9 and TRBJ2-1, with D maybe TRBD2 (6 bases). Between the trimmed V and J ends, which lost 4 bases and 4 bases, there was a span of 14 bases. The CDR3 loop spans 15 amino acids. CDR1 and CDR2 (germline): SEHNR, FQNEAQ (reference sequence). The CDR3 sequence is CASSSGWRVYNEQFF. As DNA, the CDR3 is TGTGCCAGCAGCTCCGGGTGGAGGGTTTACAATGAGCAGTTCTTC.

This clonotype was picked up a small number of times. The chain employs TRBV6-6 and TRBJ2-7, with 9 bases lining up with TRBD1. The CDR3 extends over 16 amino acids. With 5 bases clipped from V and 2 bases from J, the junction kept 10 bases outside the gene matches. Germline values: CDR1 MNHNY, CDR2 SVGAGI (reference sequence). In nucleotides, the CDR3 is TGTGCCAGCAGTCCCAGTGACAGGGGGTGGCCCTACGAGCAGTACTTC. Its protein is CASSPSDRGWPYEQYF.

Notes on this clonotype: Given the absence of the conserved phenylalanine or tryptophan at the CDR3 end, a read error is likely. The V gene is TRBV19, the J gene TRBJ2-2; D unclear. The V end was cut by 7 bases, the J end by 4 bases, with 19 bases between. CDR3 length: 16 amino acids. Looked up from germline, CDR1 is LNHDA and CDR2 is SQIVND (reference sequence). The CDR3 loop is CASTNPGSTGTGELFC. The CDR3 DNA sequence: TGTGCCAGTACCAATCCGGGCAGTACGGGCACCGGGGAGCTGTTTTGT.

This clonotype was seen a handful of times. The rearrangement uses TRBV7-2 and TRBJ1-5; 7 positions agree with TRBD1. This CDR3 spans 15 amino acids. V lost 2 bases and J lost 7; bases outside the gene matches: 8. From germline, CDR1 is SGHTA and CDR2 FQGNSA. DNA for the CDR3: TGTGCCAGCAGCTTATACTTAGACAGGGCCCAGCCCCAGCATTTT. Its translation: CASSLYLDRAQPQHF.

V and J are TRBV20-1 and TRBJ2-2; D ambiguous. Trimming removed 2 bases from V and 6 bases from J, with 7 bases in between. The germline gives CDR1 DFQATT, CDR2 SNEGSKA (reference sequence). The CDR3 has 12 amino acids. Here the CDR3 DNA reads TGCAGTGCTAGACAAGTGTCCGGGGAGCTGTTTTTT. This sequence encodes CSARQVSGELFF.

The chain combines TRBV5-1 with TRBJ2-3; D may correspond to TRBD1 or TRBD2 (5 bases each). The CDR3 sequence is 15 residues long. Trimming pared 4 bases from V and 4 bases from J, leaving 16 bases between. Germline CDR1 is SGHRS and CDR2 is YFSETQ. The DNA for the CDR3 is TGCGCCAGCAGCAGTGGGGCGGGTTTGGCAGATACGCAGTATTTT. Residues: CASSSGAGLADTQYF. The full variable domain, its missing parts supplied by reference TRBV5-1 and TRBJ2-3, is KAGVTQTPRYLIKTRGQQVTLSCSPISGHRSVSWYQQTPGQGLQFLFEYFSETQRNKGNFPGRFSGRQFSNSRSEMNVSTLELGDSALYLCASSSGAGLADTQYFGPGTRLTVL.